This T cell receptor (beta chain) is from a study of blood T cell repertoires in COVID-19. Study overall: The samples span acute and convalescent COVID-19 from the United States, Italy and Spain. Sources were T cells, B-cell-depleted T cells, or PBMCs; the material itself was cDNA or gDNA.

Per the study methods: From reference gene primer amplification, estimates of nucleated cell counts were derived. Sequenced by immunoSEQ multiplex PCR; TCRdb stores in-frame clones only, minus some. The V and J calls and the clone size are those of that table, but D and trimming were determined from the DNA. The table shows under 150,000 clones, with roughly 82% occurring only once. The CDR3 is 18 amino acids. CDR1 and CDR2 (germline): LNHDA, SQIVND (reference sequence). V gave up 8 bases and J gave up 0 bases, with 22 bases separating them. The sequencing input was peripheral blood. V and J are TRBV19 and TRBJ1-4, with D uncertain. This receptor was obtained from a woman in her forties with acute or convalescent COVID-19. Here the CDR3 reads CASLPRVRQYSTNEKLFF. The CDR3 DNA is TGTGCCAGTTTACCGCGGGTACGCCAATACTCAACTAATGAAAAACTGTTTTTT.